These T cell receptor beta chains were read from a single sample in a study of blood T cell repertoires in COVID-19. Here immunoSEQ multiplex PCR was the method, and the copy in TCRdb shows in-frame clones only, minus some. Found here are about 290,000 clones, just under 85% of them singletons; the top ten hold around 4.2%. What was sequenced was peripheral blood. The receptors come from a woman aged 45-65 years with active or convalescent COVID-19. Each CDR3 is given with its conserved first and last residue. Fields, in order: J gene, D gene, clone size, V gene, CDR3 protein, CDR3 DNA. The D gene is left open where the match is weak. The size of a clone is reported for some rows only, either as once, few or many, or as a class for expanded clones.

TRBJ2-5 TRBD1 NA TRBV2 CAPTGGRQGVGQETQYF TGTGCTCCCACGGGGGGTCGACAGGGGGTAGGCCAAGAGACCCAGTACTTC
TRBJ2-1 NA NA TRBV11-2 CASSLPSQVQQFF TGTGCCAGCAGCTTACCCTCGCAGGTTCAGCAGTTCTTC
TRBJ2-5 TRBD2 NA TRBV19 CASSIIPGTRAETQYF TGTGCCAGTAGTATTATCCCCGGGACTAGGGCGGAGACCCAGTACTTC
TRBJ2-3 TRBD2 NA TRBV7-6 CASSRLAGGPDSDTQYF TGTGCCAGCAGCCGACTAGCGGGAGGGCCAGACTCCGATACGCAGTATTTT
TRBJ2-6 TRBD1 once TRBV19 CASMDRGAGANVLTF TGTGCCAGTATGGACAGGGGAGCTGGGGCCAACGTCCTGACTTTC
TRBJ2-6 NA NA TRBV3-1/TRBV3-2 CASSQVEGGLASGANVLTF TGTGCCAGCAGCCAAGTCGAAGGTGGACTGGCCTCTGGGGCCAACGTCCTGACTTTC
TRBJ2-3 TRBD1 NA TRBV19 CASTTGQGTDTQYF TGTGCCAGTACCACCGGACAGGGGACAGATACGCAGTATTTT
TRBJ1-5 TRBD1 NA TRBV3-1/TRBV3-2 CASSGQGGQPQHF TGTGCCAGCAGTGGACAGGGGGGCCAGCCCCAGCATTTT
TRBJ2-5 TRBD2 NA TRBV6-5 CASKTGLAGETQYF TGTGCCAGCAAAACGGGACTAGCGGGAGAGACCCAGTACTTC
TRBJ2-3 TRBD1 NA TRBV19 CASSKGAEFTDTQYF TGTGCCAGTAGTAAGGGGGCGGAATTCACAGATACGCAGTATTTT
TRBJ2-7 TRBD2 NA TRBV5-6 CASSKGLAGTYEQYF TGTGCCAGCAGCAAGGGACTAGCGGGAACCTACGAGCAGTACTTC
TRBJ2-1 NA NA TRBV5-1 CASSLSKAAVVNEQFF TGCGCCAGCAGCTTGTCGAAAGCGGCGGTGGTAAATGAGCAGTTCTTC
TRBJ2-2 TRBD1 many TRBV19 CASSRHQQGANTGELFF TGTGCCAGTAGTAGACATCAACAGGGGGCGAACACCGGGGAGCTGTTTTTT
TRBJ1-1 TRBD1 NA TRBV27 CASSLSPGTGNTEAFF TGTGCCAGCAGTTTATCCCCCGGGACAGGGAACACTGAAGCTTTCTTT
TRBJ2-3 TRBD1 NA TRBV9 CASSPRTGVSTDTQYF TGTGCCAGCAGCCCCAGGACAGGGGTGAGCACAGATACGCAGTATTTT
TRBJ1-3 TRBD1 NA TRBV25-1 CASSEAGGTGNTIYF TGTGCCAGCAGTGAAGCAGGGGGCACTGGAAACACCATATATTTT
TRBJ1-2 NA NA TRBV3-1/TRBV3-2 CASSQVAGGVYTF TGTGCCAGCAGCCAAGTAGCCGGAGGGGTCTACACCTTC
TRBJ1-6 NA NA TRBV28 CASESFSYNSPLHF TGTGCCAGCGAAAGCTTCTCCTATAATTCACCCCTCCACTTT
TRBJ1-1 NA NA TRBV11-3 CASSLQWNTEAFF TGTGCCAGCAGCTTACAATGGAACACTGAAGCTTTCTTT
TRBJ1-2 NA once TRBV5-1 CASSLEGADNYGYTF TGCGCCAGCAGCTTGGAAGGGGCGGATAACTATGGCTACACCTTC
TRBJ1-2 TRBD1 NA TRBV6-6 CASSLGQGDGYTF TGTGCCAGCAGCTTGGGACAGGGTGATGGCTACACCTTC
TRBJ2-7 TRBD2 NA TRBV30 CAWSVRDSGTREQYF TGTGCCTGGAGTGTACGGGATAGCGGGACCCGCGAGCAGTACTTC
TRBJ2-1 TRBD2 few TRBV10-3 CAISTGTSGRASEQFF TGTGCCATCAGTACCGGGACTAGCGGGAGGGCATCTGAGCAGTTCTTC
TRBJ2-1 TRBD1 NA TRBV2 CASRPRPPNRGLYNEQFF TGTGCCAGCAGGCCCCGCCCACCCAACAGGGGCCTATACAATGAGCAGTTCTTC
TRBJ1-1 NA NA TRBV7-2 CASSSLRNTVEAFF TGTGCCAGCAGCTCCCTACGTAATACGGTTGAAGCTTTCTTT
TRBJ2-1 NA NA TRBV2 CASSEEANNEQFF TGTGCCAGCAGTGAGGAGGCTAACAATGAGCAGTTCTTC
TRBJ1-2 TRBD1 NA TRBV12-3/TRBV12-4 CASRLGQGAGYTF TGTGCCAGCAGACTGGGACAGGGGGCCGGTTACACCTTC
TRBJ2-1 TRBD2 once TRBV7-2 CASSSLTSLQFF TGTGCCAGCAGCTCCCTGACTAGCTTGCAGTTCTTC
TRBJ2-3 NA NA TRBV18 CASSPNRDTQYF TGTGCCAGCTCACCGAATAGAGATACGCAGTATTTT
TRBJ1-1 NA NA TRBV27 CASSDIRSTEAFF TGTGCCAGCTCGGACATCCGTTCCACTGAAGCTTTCTTT
TRBJ2-1 TRBD2 NA TRBV11-3 CASSRPGLAGGPHPYNEQFF TGTGCCAGCAGTCGCCCGGGACTAGCGGGGGGGCCCCATCCCTACAATGAGCAGTTCTTC